This paragraph covers one T cell receptor beta chain sequence. This record belongs to a study of blood T cell repertoires in COVID-19. The CDR3 runs to 19 residues. With V trimmed by 0 bases and J by 3 bases, 11 bases remained unmatched. CDR1 and CDR2 (germline): SGHRS, YFSETQ. Measured with immunoSEQ multiplex PCR; TCRdb has only the in-frame clones, and not every one. The data show roughly 180,000 clones, roughly 80% seen once. The TCR sequence derives from a man aged 35-49 years who had recovered from COVID-19. This chain joins TRBV5-1 and TRBJ2-4; TRBD2 matches 11 bases. Material for sequencing was PBMCs or T cells enriched from blood (not recorded which). CDR3 nucleotides: TGCGCCAGCAGCTTGGGGGTAGCGGGAGGGCCTCATAGCAAAAACATTCAGTACTTC. This codes for CASSLGVAGGPHSKNIQYF. Filled out from reference TRBV5-1 and TRBJ2-4, the complete variable domain reads KAGVTQTPRYLIKTRGQQVTLSCSPISGHRSVSWYQQTPGQGLQFLFEYFSETQRNKGNFPGRFSGRQFSNSRSEMNVSTLELGDSALYLCASSLGVAGGPHSKNIQYFGAGTRLSVL.